The 12 T cell receptor beta chains presented below share a single source sample, sequenced in a study of brain T cells in children with intractable seizures. Method: immunoSEQ multiplex PCR; TCRdb's copy keeps in-frame clones and lacks some. The sample shows hundreds of thousands of clones, 85% to 95% of them seen only once. Time point reported: blood from clinic visit 5 months post-surgery; TSC patient then seizure free. The sequencing here drew on peripheral blood, taken 4 to 6 months after surgery. These receptors all stem from a boy under two years old with tuberous sclerosis and intractable seizures.

The rearrangement uses TRBV25-1 and TRBJ2-4; D uncertain. The length of the CDR3 is 14 residues. Between the trimmed V and J ends, which lost 6 bases and 4 bases, there was a span of 13 bases. Per the germline V gene, CDR1 is MGHDK and CDR2 is SYGVNS. The CDR3, as DNA: TGTGCCAGCAGGGATTCCAACTGGAAAAACATTCAGTACTTC. It encodes CASRDSNWKNIQYF.

This clone was recorded a few times. V and J are TRBV19 and TRBJ1-2; TRBD1 might be the D (5 bases). CDR1 and CDR2 from the germline V gene are LNHDA and SQIVND (reference sequence). Trimming took 8 bases from V and 7 from J, leaving 14 bases between them. The CDR3 runs to 12 residues. DNA of the CDR3: TGTGCCAGTCAACTGTTAGGGGCTGGCTACACCTTC. Residues: CASQLLGAGYTF.

This clone has just a few counts. This sequence joins TRBV7-3 and TRBJ1-5; D is perhaps TRBD1 (5 bases). The V gene's germline CDR1 is SGHTA and CDR2 FQGTGA. V gave up 8 bases and J gave up 3 bases, with 20 bases separating them. This CDR3 spans 16 amino acids. CDR3: CASEFGRGHLNQPQHF. The DNA for the CDR3 is TGTGCCAGCGAATTTGGGCGTGGACATCTCAATCAGCCCCAGCATTTT.

The V and J genes are TRBV12-3 or TRBV12-4 and TRBJ2-3; D is possibly TRBD2 (5 bases). Trimming pared 1 base from V and 9 bases from J, leaving 5 bases between. The CDR3 runs to 11 residues. The CDR3 loop reads CASSLGETQYF. Here the CDR3 DNA reads TGTGCCAGCAGTTTAGGGGAGACGCAGTATTTT.

The rearrangement links TRBV24-1 to TRBJ2-2; 7 bases are a match to TRBD2. Germline CDR1 and CDR2: KGHDR and SFDVKD. CDR3 size: 16 residues. The trim removed 5 bases at V and 1 base at J, leaving 6 bases unmatched. As DNA, the CDR3 is TGTGCCACCAGTGCCTCGTCGGGGGGGAACACCGGGGAGCTGTTTTTT. It yields the protein CATSASSGGNTGELFF.

This clone was found once. The V gene is TRBV5-1, the J gene TRBJ1-1; D call uncertain. The CDR3 covers 14 residues. CDR1 and CDR2 from the germline V gene are SGHRS and YFSETQ. With 1 base removed from V and 1 base from J, the gap between germline ends came to 8 bases. CDR3 nucleotides: TGCGCCAGCAGCTTGTTTGCAGGGAACACTGAAGCTTTCTTT. Translated: CASSLFAGNTEAFF. Full variable domain (outside the CDR3, taken from reference TRBV5-1 and TRBJ1-1): KAGVTQTPRYLIKTRGQQVTLSCSPISGHRSVSWYQQTPGQGLQFLFEYFSETQRNKGNFPGRFSGRQFSNSRSEMNVSTLELGDSALYLCASSLFAGNTEAFFGQGTRLTVV.

CDR3 amino acids: CASSLFWSHPTDTQYF. The CDR3 coding sequence is TGTGCCAGCAGCTTATTTTGGAGCCACCCCACAGATACGCAGTATTTT. This rearrangement joins TRBV7-2 to TRBJ2-3; D gene uncertain. V was pared by 2 bases and J by 2 bases, with 14 bases between. The germline V gene has CDR1 SGHTA and CDR2 FQGNSA. The length of the CDR3 is 16 residues.

This rearrangement joins TRBV20-1 to TRBJ2-1; maybe TRBD2 (5 bases). Germline V gene sequence: CDR1 DFQATT, CDR2 SNEGSKA (reference sequence). The CDR3 runs 10 residues. The V gene lost 5 bases and the J gene lost 9 bases, with 8 bases spanning the gap. The CDR3 DNA is TGCAGTGCTGAGCGGTTTGAGCAGTTCTTC. This encodes CSAERFEQFF.

A few counts support this clone. This chain uses TRBV13 with TRBJ1-3; D unclear. The CDR3 consists of 12 residues. V was cut by 3 bases and J by 4 bases, with 4 bases left in between. Germline loops: CDR1 PRHDT, CDR2 FYEKMQ (reference sequence). CDR3 residues: CASSFPGNTIYF. As DNA, the CDR3 is TGTGCCAGCAGCTTCCCCGGAAACACCATATATTTT.

The chain joins TRBV13 to TRBJ2-1; the match to TRBD2 covers 10 bases. The CDR3 extends over 18 amino acids. The germline V gene encodes CDR1 PRHDT and CDR2 FYEKMQ (reference sequence). The J segment lost 0 bases and the V segment lost 4 bases, leaving 9 bases of the junction unmatched. The CDR3 reads CASSSTVAGGNSYNEQFF. The CDR3, as DNA: TGTGCCAGCAGCTCCACTGTAGCGGGAGGAAACTCCTACAATGAGCAGTTCTTC.

The V gene is TRBV30, the J gene TRBJ2-4; 7 nucleotides align to TRBD1. The germline V gene has CDR1 GTSNPN and CDR2 SVGIG (reference sequence). With 8 bases clipped from V and 0 bases from J, the junction kept 13 bases outside the gene matches. The CDR3 runs to 16 residues. DNA for the CDR3: TGTGCCGGGACAGATAATATTTTCTTAGCCAAAAACATTCAGTACTTC. Protein sequence: CAGTDNIFLAKNIQYF.

The chain uses TRBV19 and TRBJ1-2, with D unresolved. V lost 7 bases, J lost 3 bases, and 12 bases lay in between. The CDR3 runs to 13 residues. Germline CDR1 reads LNHDA; CDR2 reads SQIVND (reference sequence). The CDR3 sequence is CASTWDFDYGYTF. The CDR3 DNA follows: TGTGCCAGTACCTGGGATTTTGACTATGGCTACACCTTC. The variable domain in full, completed from reference TRBV19 and TRBJ1-2, reads DGGITQSPKYLFRKEGQNVTLSCEQNLNHDAMYWYRQDPGQGLRLIYYSQIVNDFQKGDIAEGYSVSREKKESFPLTVTSAQKNPTAFYLCASTWDFDYGYTFGSGTRLTVV.